The TCR beta chain under discussion was sequenced for a study of T cell changes during pregnancy in multiple sclerosis. This CDR3 region has 16 residues. CDR1 is KGHSH, CDR2 LQKENI, per germline. Trimming took off 6 bases at V and 3 bases at J, with 19 bases between the two ends. Produced via immunoSEQ multiplex PCR; TCRdb's table is partial and in-frame only. The sample consists of 69,000 or so clones, approximately 90% of them appearing once. The sequence was obtained from a female donor with multiple sclerosis, enrolled in a pregnancy study. This sequence joins TRBV18 and TRBJ2-3; tentative D call: TRBD2 (6 bases). Sample: peripheral blood, taken in the third trimester of pregnancy. In DNA, the CDR3 is TGTGCCAGCTCCCTCGGGGCGGGGCTACGGACAGATACGCAGTATTTT. It specifies CASSLGAGLRTDTQYF.